Described below is a single TCR beta chain sequence and its context. Its specificity is not known. This record comes from a study of cytomegalovirus exposure and HLA in healthy donors. Study results and limitations: Analyzed later, most CMV-associated TCR beta chains appeared HLA-restricted. Apart from CMV serostatus, no immune exposure information was available.

Primers: 60 Vbeta forward and 13 Jbeta reverse. The assay was immunoSEQ multiplex PCR, and TCRdb's table has in-frame clones only and misses some. The repertoire consists of approximately 160,000 clones, with roughly 79% occurring once and the leading ten covering roughly 0.68%. This clonotype was obtained from a male donor in good health and CMV-seronegative. Input material: PBMCs.

CDR3 sequence (DNA): TGTGCCAGCAGCCAAGATCCTAGCGGGATCGGTGAGCAGTTCTTC. Its protein is CASSQDPSGIGEQFF. The V gene is TRBV4-2, the J gene TRBJ2-1; 9 bases map to TRBD2. This CDR3 is 15 amino acids long. CDR1 is LGHNA, CDR2 YNFKEQ, per germline. J was trimmed by 9 bases and V by 0 bases; bases with no gene match: 6.